The T cell receptor beta chain described here comes from a study of response to subunit inactivated influenza vaccine. Study-level points and caveats: Authors suggested that a seasonal influenza vaccination recruits few new T cells each time.

TCRdb analysed the RT-PCR reads with MiXCR anew, one entry per CDR3 protein. Among approximately 680,000 distinct CDR3 sequences listed, less than 20% were seen once. This clonotype was observed a few times. Its antigen is as yet unknown. With 10 bases removed from V and 1 base from J, the gap between germline ends came to 7 bases. Germline CDR1 reads SEHNR; CDR2 reads FQNEAQ (reference sequence). The CDR3 extends over 11 amino acids. The chain carries TRBV7-9 and TRBJ2-5; D gene uncertain. The receptor was isolated from a man between 50 and 59 years old who received an inactivated influenza vaccine. This material consisted of PBMCs from blood, taken approximately 13 days after vaccination. The DNA for the CDR3 is TGTGCCAACGGACCCCAAGAGACCCAGTACTTC. Amino acids: CANGPQETQYF.